This is a list of T cell receptor beta chains from one sample in a study of blood T cell repertoires in COVID-19. Clones were read by immunoSEQ multiplex PCR, and TCRdb kept only the in-frame ones, dropping some. The sample holds around 250,000 clones, roughly 86% seen once. Sequencing was done on a sample of peripheral blood. Source of these receptors: a woman between 65 and 79 years old with active or convalescent COVID-19. Both conserved end residues are part of each CDR3. Expanded clones are given a class, and other clones once, few, many or no size at all.

clone size	V gene	J gene	CDR3 protein
.	TRBV6-2/TRBV6-3	TRBJ2-1	CASSLAAGGGRYNEQFF
.	TRBV12-3/TRBV12-4	TRBJ2-2	CASSLPPGELFF
.	TRBV7-2	TRBJ2-7	CASSLGTGQIYEQYF
.	TRBV18	TRBJ1-1	CASSRRDGGTEAFF
.	TRBV18	TRBJ1-2	CASSPGQEYGYTF
.	TRBV19	TRBJ1-2	CASSIGAFSDGYTF
.	TRBV19	TRBJ1-2	CASSPGQQLYGYTF
.	TRBV27	TRBJ1-2	CASSLSGGQVEGYTF
.	TRBV5-1	TRBJ2-2	CASSFGQGTGELFF
.	TRBV7-2	TRBJ2-3	CASSFPSGGTDTQYF
once	TRBV7-8	TRBJ2-7	CASSEVGQGGEQYF
.	TRBV29-1	TRBJ1-1	CSAGPRREAFF
.	TRBV6-5	TRBJ2-2	CASSSSAGTGELFF
.	TRBV27	TRBJ1-6	CASSFRQLNSPLHF
few	TRBV20-1	TRBJ1-6	CSATERLPGGISYNSPLHF
.	TRBV6-5	TRBJ1-5	CANGRQSNQPQHF
.	TRBV7-2	TRBJ1-1	CASSQTSNTEAFF
.	TRBV12-5	TRBJ2-6	CASGLVLHLSGANVLTF
.	TRBV6-1	TRBJ1-3	CASSEATGSGNTIYF
.	TRBV29-1	TRBJ1-1	CSASSGTEAFF
.	TRBV20-1	TRBJ1-4	CSASDRGRGLFF
.	TRBV6-6	TRBJ1-5	CASRRDSASNQPQHF
.	TRBV6-5	TRBJ1-3	CASSYSAGAGNTIYF
.	TRBV2	TRBJ2-2	CASRGLAGNTGELFF
.	TRBV19	TRBJ1-5	CASSASRGPQHF
.	TRBV19	TRBJ2-1	CASSIRETGTAPFF